The 4 T cell receptor beta chains presented below share a single source sample, sequenced in a study of blood T cell repertoires in COVID-19. Only in-frame clones appear in the TCRdb table, and some are missing; sequencing was by immunoSEQ multiplex PCR. The sample includes 300,000 to 400,000 clones, roughly nine tenths of them seen just once. Material for sequencing was PBMCs or T cells enriched from blood (not recorded which). These receptors originate from a man aged 55 to 70 who had recovered from COVID-19.

The V call is TRBV30, the J call TRBJ1-2; possible D gene TRBD1, 5 bases. Germline CDR1 and CDR2: GTSNPN and SVGIG (reference sequence). CDR3 length: 13 residues. V was trimmed by 3 bases and J by 9 bases, leaving 17 bases between them. The CDR3 DNA follows: TGTGCCTGGAGGGACACACCCAAGAGAAGCTACACCTTC. Its protein is CAWRDTPKRSYTF.

CDR3 region: CASRGGQASYEQYF. The CDR3 bases are TGTGCCAGCAGGGGGGGACAGGCGTCCTACGAGCAGTACTTC. The V and J genes are TRBV11-3 and TRBJ2-7; the match to TRBD1 covers 8 bases. The germline CDR1 and CDR2 sequences are SGHNT and YENEEA. The CDR3 runs to 14 residues. V trimming: 6 bases; J trimming: 1 base; junction bases outside the gene matches: 5. The full variable domain, with the rest looked up from reference TRBV11-3 and TRBJ2-7, is EAGVVQSPRYKIIEKKQPVAFWCNPISGHNTLYWYLQNLGQGPELLIRYENEEAVDDSQLPKDRFSAERLKGVDSTLKIQPAELGDSAVYLCASRGGQASYEQYFGPGTRLTVT.

The chain employs TRBV9 and TRBJ1-3; 8 nucleotides align to TRBD1. CDR3 length: 17 residues. Per germline, CDR1 SGDLS and CDR2 YYNGEE. After removal of 3 bases from V and 1 base from J, the junction contained 9 bases not matched to a gene. DNA for the CDR3: TGTGCCAGCAGCGCACCCGGACAGGGTCTTTCTGGAAACACCATATATTTT. Protein sequence: CASSAPGQGLSGNTIYF.

V is TRBV5-6 and J is TRBJ1-5; D remains unclear. V lost 4 bases and J 4 bases, leaving 9 bases between the germline ends. The CDR3 consists of 13 residues. Germline CDR1 reads SGHDT; CDR2 reads YYEEEE. This chain's CDR3 is CASSGGQNQPQHF. The DNA of the CDR3 is TGTGCCAGCAGCGGAGGCCAGAATCAGCCCCAGCATTTT.